This entry lists 23 T cell receptor beta chains sequenced from one sample in a study of PD-1 blockade in classical Hodgkin lymphoma (dated by TCRdb to the early 2020s). The protocol used for the library was the immunoSEQ multiplex PCR assay. Here the immuneACCESS table is served through TCRdb, limited to in-frame sequences with V and J called. Missing clones are a known gap in these copies; in checked studies unresolved V genes cover under half, and the rest lacks a known reason. The sample table records more than 85,000 clones; roughly nine tenths of these occur just once. The ten top clones hold under 20% of the sample. The sample's time point, from its label and the paper: cycle 4 day 1 (C4D1), after 6 weeks of nivolumab. Relapse after autologous stem cell transplantation had occurred in all trial patients, and cohorts A, B and C were distinguished by prior brentuximab vedotin exposure. Sample: peripheral blood mononuclear cells (PBMCs), taken before the fourth cycle of nivolumab. These receptors all come from a human donor with classical Hodgkin lymphoma.

The chain recombines TRBV4-1 with TRBJ1-6; D unresolved. CDR3 size: 12 residues. Germline V gene sequence: CDR1 MGHRA, CDR2 YSYEKL. V was trimmed by 3 bases and J by 7 bases, leaving 4 bases between them. CDR3 coding DNA: TGCGCCAGCAGCCAGTTCAATTCACCCCTCCACTTT. Residues: CASSQFNSPLHF.

The CDR3 region has the DNA TGTGCCAGTAGTCCAAGACAGGGTATAAAGCCCCAGCATTTT. It yields the protein CASSPRQGIKPQHF. The V and J genes are TRBV19 and TRBJ1-5, with TRBD1 matching over 7 bases. Germline CDR1 and CDR2: LNHDA and SQIVND (reference sequence). V lost 5 bases to trimming and J lost 8 bases; unmatched junction nucleotides: 9. There are 14 residues in the CDR3.

The chain joins TRBV5-1 to TRBJ1-4; D uncertain. The V and J ends lost 1 base and 4 bases respectively, with 14 bases between them. Germline lookup yields CDR1 SGHRS and CDR2 YFSETQ. The CDR3 runs 16 residues. Written as DNA, the CDR3 is TGCGCCAGCAGCTTGAACACGGTGGGGAGTAATGAAAAACTGTTTTTT. This gives the protein CASSLNTVGSNEKLFF.

J is TRBJ2-1 and V is TRBV9, with D unresolved. V lost 4 bases to trimming and J lost 5 bases, with 7 bases between them. Germline CDR1 reads SGDLS; CDR2 reads YYNGEE. The length of the CDR3 is 12 residues. The DNA of the CDR3 is TGTGCCAGCAGCCGATCTAACAATGAGCAGTTCTTC. Its protein is CASSRSNNEQFF.

V usage is TRBV5-6 and J usage is TRBJ1-5; D is undetermined. V lost 1 base and J lost 7, with 6 bases in between. There are 12 residues in the CDR3. Germline loops: CDR1 SGHDT, CDR2 YYEEEE. DNA of the CDR3: TGTGCCAGCAGCTTGTTAGACCAGCCCCAGCATTTT. Amino acids: CASSLLDQPQHF.

This chain joins TRBV19 and TRBJ1-2; a possible D gene is TRBD1 (6 bases). Trimming took off 6 bases at V and 4 bases at J, with 6 bases between the two ends. Germline V gene lookup returns CDR1 LNHDA and CDR2 SQIVND (reference sequence). The CDR3 consists of 11 residues. CDR3 protein: CASRQGYGYTF. The CDR3 bases are TGTGCCAGTAGACAGGGCTATGGCTACACCTTC.

The V call is TRBV4-2, the J call TRBJ2-7; the D call may be TRBD1 or TRBD2 (7 bases each). V lost 4 bases and J 7 bases, leaving 17 bases between the germline ends. The CDR3 is made up of 14 amino acids. CDR1 and CDR2 from the germline V gene are LGHNA and YNFKEQ. CDR3 coding DNA: TGTGCCAGCAGCCGATCAGGGGGGGCGGGGGAGCAGTACTTC. Translation: CASSRSGGAGEQYF.

The chain recombines TRBV4-3 with TRBJ2-1; TRBD1 matches at 7 bases. CDR1 and CDR2 from the germline V gene are LGHNA and YSLEER. This CDR3 region has 15 residues. V lost 4 bases and J lost 4; bases outside the gene matches: 7. CDR3 amino acids: CASSPGQEPYNEQFF. The CDR3 bases are TGCGCCAGCAGCCCCGGACAGGAGCCTTACAATGAGCAGTTCTTC.

The chain couples TRBV30 to TRBJ2-2; D is possibly TRBD1 or TRBD2 (5 bases each). Trimming removed 3 bases at V and 5 bases at J, with 16 bases between. Germline V gene lookup returns CDR1 GTSNPN and CDR2 SVGIG (reference sequence). CDR3 length equals 15 residues. CDR3 in DNA: TGTGCCTGGAGGACCCGGGACCTAAAAACCGGGGAGCTGTTTTTT. This sequence encodes CAWRTRDLKTGELFF.

The rearrangement links TRBV19 to TRBJ2-7; D is possibly TRBD2 (5 bases). Germline CDR1 LNHDA, CDR2 SQIVND (reference sequence). The CDR3 loop spans 16 amino acids. V was trimmed by 6 bases and J by 2 bases, leaving 20 bases between them. In DNA form, the CDR3 reads TGTGCCAGTAGCCCCTCTCTCCGGGGTATCGCCTACGAGCAGTACTTC. Its protein product is CASSPSLRGIAYEQYF.

The chain is built from TRBV4-1 and TRBJ1-2; 8 bases align to TRBD1. Germline V CDR1 and CDR2: MGHRA, YSYEKL. Trimming took 4 bases from V and 4 from J; bases not matched to a gene: 14. The length of the CDR3 is 17 residues. The CDR3 spells CASSPSGWDRSAYGYTF. The CDR3 DNA sequence: TGCGCCAGCAGCCCGTCGGGCTGGGACAGGTCCGCCTATGGCTACACCTTC.

This clone has a handful of counts. The chain uses TRBV5-4 and TRBJ2-7; TRBD1 agrees at 10 bases. CDR1 and CDR2 (germline): SGHNT, YYREEE (reference sequence). Trimming took 4 bases from V and 5 from J; bases not matched to a gene: 9. The CDR3 spans 15 residues. In DNA, the CDR3 is TGTGCCAGCAGCCTCAGGACAGGGGGAATTGACGAGCAGTACTTC. It is translated as CASSLRTGGIDEQYF.

This clone appeared once. This chain uses TRBV6-1 with TRBJ1-1; tentatively, D is TRBD1 (6 bases). Germline CDR1 is MNHNS and CDR2 is SASEGT. This CDR3 is 15 amino acids long. V gave up 2 bases and J gave up 10 bases, with 20 bases separating them. CDR3 bases: TGTGCCAGCAGTGAATTACTGATGGCAGGAGGGGGAGCTTTCTTT. It is translated as CASSELLMAGGGAFF.

The gene calls are TRBV19 and TRBJ2-2; 12 bases map to TRBD2. Germline values: CDR1 LNHDA, CDR2 SQIVND (reference sequence). Germline trimming cut 6 bases from V and 3 bases from J; bases unmatched to any gene: 14. The CDR3 is 19 amino acids. In nucleotides, the CDR3 is TGTGCCAGTAGCGGACTAGCGGGATGGACACTATCAGACACCGGGGAGCTGTTTTTT. Its protein product is CASSGLAGWTLSDTGELFF. Together with reference TRBV19 and TRBJ2-2, the CDR3 gives the full variable domain: DGGITQSPKYLFRKEGQNVTLSCEQNLNHDAMYWYRQDPGQGLRLIYYSQIVNDFQKGDIAEGYSVSREKKESFPLTVTSAQKNPTAFYLCASSGLAGWTLSDTGELFFGEGSRLTVL.

V gene TRBV7-2 combines with J gene TRBJ1-3, with D unresolved. Trimming shortened V by 1 base and J by 1 base, and 5 bases separated the two germline ends. The CDR3 totals 14 residues. Germline-derived CDR1 and CDR2 are SGHTA and FQGNSA. In DNA form, the CDR3 reads TGTGCCAGCAGCTTAGGGGTATCTGGAAACACCATATATTTT. This gives the protein CASSLGVSGNTIYF. Full variable domain (outside the CDR3, taken from reference TRBV7-2 and TRBJ1-3): GAGVSQSPSNKVTEKGKDVELRCDPISGHTALYWYRQSLGQGLEFLIYFQGNSAPDKSGLPSDRFSAERTGGSVSTLTIQRTQQEDSAVYLCASSLGVSGNTIYFGEGSWLTVV.

V and J are TRBV11-3 and TRBJ2-7; weak D call: TRBD2 (5 bases). The CDR3 is made up of 14 amino acids. Germline V gene sequence: CDR1 SGHNT, CDR2 YENEEA. V was trimmed by 3 bases and J by 0 bases, leaving 9 bases between them. This CDR3 is CASSFAGDSYEQYF. Here the CDR3 DNA reads TGTGCCAGCAGCTTCGCCGGGGACTCCTACGAGCAGTACTTC.

Only a few counts were recorded for this clone. V is TRBV7-9 and J is TRBJ1-1; D call uncertain. The CDR3 consists of 10 residues. Looked up from germline, CDR1 is SEHNR and CDR2 is FQNEAQ (reference sequence). V lost 8 bases to trimming and J lost 1 base, with 2 bases between them. CDR3 sequence: CASGNTEAFF. CDR3 bases: TGTGCCAGCGGGAACACTGAAGCTTTCTTT.

The chain is built from TRBV5-1 and TRBJ2-7; D perhaps matches TRBD2 (6 bases). Germline-derived CDR1 and CDR2 are SGHRS and YFSETQ. V lost 3 bases and J lost 9, with 22 bases in between. The CDR3 runs 15 residues. The DNA of the CDR3 is TGCGCCAGCAGCTCCACCGGGACTGCGGCGATCGTGCAGTACTTC. Protein sequence: CASSSTGTAAIVQYF.

The V call is TRBV7-2, the J call TRBJ1-5; D might be TRBD1 (5 bases). This CDR3 is 15 amino acids long. CDR1 and CDR2 (germline): SGHTA, FQGNSA. Deletions cut 5 bases from V and 3 bases from J, with 14 bases between. The CDR3 is CASSQGRTLNQPQHF. The CDR3, as DNA: TGTGCCAGCAGCCAGGGACGGACACTCAATCAGCCCCAGCATTTT.

The chain employs TRBV18 and TRBJ1-2, with D perhaps TRBD1 (5 bases). Germline V gene sequence: CDR1 KGHSH, CDR2 LQKENI. The V end lost 3 bases, the J end lost 8 bases, and 13 bases lay between the germline ends. The CDR3 extends over 13 amino acids. The CDR3 coding sequence is TGTGCCAGCTCACCCAACGGGGGGAACGGCTACACCTTC. Encoded protein: CASSPNGGNGYTF.

The V and J genes are TRBV19 and TRBJ2-1; 14 nucleotides agree with TRBD2. The germline V gene has CDR1 LNHDA and CDR2 SQIVND (reference sequence). With 6 bases clipped from V and 8 bases from J, the junction kept 9 bases outside the gene matches. The CDR3 covers 16 residues. The CDR3 DNA follows: TGTGCCAGTAGGCTCGGGACTAGCGGGAGCTTGGATGAGCAGTTCTTC. Residues: CASRLGTSGSLDEQFF.

This chain links TRBV6-6 with TRBJ2-7; D is uncertain. Deletions cut 0 bases from V and 7 bases from J, with 10 bases between. Germline V gives CDR1 MNHNY, CDR2 SVGAGI (reference sequence). The CDR3 contains 13 residues. In nucleotides, the CDR3 is TGTGCCAGCAGTTACTCGTCCTCCTCAGAGCAGTACTTC. Translation: CASSYSSSSEQYF.

For this clone: One end of the junction does not line up with germline, which may come from a read error. The CDR3 spells CASSPRTGRSSEQYF. The CDR3 DNA reads TGTGCCAGCAGTCCCCGGACAGGCCGGTCCTCCGAGCAGTACTTC. This chain uses TRBV6-5 with TRBJ2-7; 7 nucleotides agree with TRBD1. Germline V gene sequence: CDR1 MNHEY, CDR2 SVGAGI. The length of the CDR3 is 15 residues.